The 21 T cell receptor beta chains listed next were all sequenced from one sample in a study of blood T cell repertoires in COVID-19. Method: immunoSEQ multiplex PCR; TCRdb's copy keeps in-frame clones and lacks some. The profile shows approximately 300,000 clones, under 90% of them singletons. Input material: PBMCs or T cells enriched from blood (not recorded which). These receptors were collected from a young woman who had recovered from COVID-19.

V gene TRBV19 combines with J gene TRBJ2-1; 14 bases agree with TRBD2. The CDR3 extends over 17 amino acids. Germline V CDR1 and CDR2: LNHDA, SQIVND (reference sequence). V trimming: 4 bases; J trimming: 6 bases; junction bases outside the gene matches: 8. The CDR3 DNA reads TGTGCCAGTAGTACTGCGGGACTAGCGGGAGTCAGCAATGAGCAGTTCTTC. Translating it yields CASSTAGLAGVSNEQFF. The complete variable domain, with remaining parts taken from reference TRBV19 and TRBJ2-1, reads DGGITQSPKYLFRKEGQNVTLSCEQNLNHDAMYWYRQDPGQGLRLIYYSQIVNDFQKGDIAEGYSVSREKKESFPLTVTSAQKNPTAFYLCASSTAGLAGVSNEQFFGPGTRLTVL.

The chain joins TRBV4-2 to TRBJ1-6; D remains unclear. V gave up 3 bases and J gave up 4 bases, with 16 bases separating them. This CDR3 is 17 amino acids long. Germline V gene sequence: CDR1 LGHNA, CDR2 YNFKEQ. The CDR3 region is CASSQLEETGYNSPLHF. The CDR3 DNA is TGTGCCAGCAGCCAGCTAGAAGAGACGGGGTATAATTCACCCCTCCACTTT.

V is TRBV6-5 and J is TRBJ1-1, with D possibly matching TRBD1 (5 bases). The V gene's germline CDR1 is MNHEY and CDR2 SVGAGI. V lost 4 bases to trimming and J lost 11 bases, with 17 bases between them. The CDR3 totals 13 residues. CDR3 in DNA: TGTGCCAGCAGTTCCCATGCGTGGGGCATGGCTTTCTTT. Its protein product is CASSSHAWGMAFF.

The chain links TRBV21-1 to TRBJ1-5; whether TRBD1, the table's D call, matches the DNA was not checked. TRBV21-1 is classified as a pseudogene. CDR3 size: 21 residues. This CDR3 reads CASSALSGQGYLYDSNQPQHF. In DNA form, the CDR3 reads TGTGCCAGCAGCGCACTCTCGGGACAGGGTTACCTTTACGATAGCAATCAGCCCCAGCATTTT.

The CDR3: CASSVSGVAKNIQYF. The CDR3 nucleotides are TGTGCCAGCAGCGTTAGCGGGGTTGCCAAAAACATTCAGTACTTC. V is TRBV9 and J is TRBJ2-4, with 8 bases identical to TRBD2. The junction had 2 bases not matched to a gene; V was cut back by 2 bases and J by 1 base. The germline gives CDR1 SGDLS, CDR2 YYNGEE. The CDR3 spans 15 residues.

This chain connects TRBV27 to TRBJ2-7; 10 nucleotides align to TRBD1. The CDR3 covers 15 residues. V lost 3 bases to trimming and J lost 7 bases; unmatched junction nucleotides: 9. CDR1 is MNHEY and CDR2 is SMNVEV in the germline V gene (reference sequence). The CDR3, as DNA: TGTGCCAGCAGTTTTCTGGGACAGGGGATGGGGGAGCAGTACTTC. Translated, it gives CASSFLGQGMGEQYF.

V is TRBV10-3 and J is TRBJ2-2; tentatively, D is TRBD2 (6 bases). Trimming cost V 10 bases and J 0 bases, with 15 bases left between them. Germline loops: CDR1 ENHRY, CDR2 SYGVKD. The CDR3 contains 15 residues. CDR3: CATGGDGANTGELFF. Here the CDR3 DNA reads TGTGCCACCGGAGGGGACGGTGCGAACACCGGGGAGCTGTTTTTT.

The chain carries TRBV7-8 and TRBJ1-2; perhaps TRBD1 as D (5 bases). CDR1 is SGHVS and CDR2 is FQNEAQ in the germline V gene. V dropped 4 bases and J dropped 7 bases, with 19 bases sitting between them. CDR3 size: 15 residues. The CDR3: CASSSGSGRVTGYTF. The CDR3 DNA follows: TGTGCCAGCAGCTCAGGGTCGGGCAGGGTTACTGGCTACACCTTC. Using reference TRBV7-8 and TRBJ1-2 for the parts outside the CDR3, the full variable domain is GAGVSQSPRYKVAKRGQDVALRCDPISGHVSLFWYQQALGQGPEFLTYFQNEAQLDKSGLPSDRFFAERPEGSVSTLKIQRTQQEDSAVYLCASSSGSGRVTGYTFGSGTRLTVV.

This clone was detected a few times. The chain combines TRBV12-3 or TRBV12-4 with TRBJ2-7, with D perhaps TRBD1 (5 bases). Trimming took off 5 bases at V and 1 base at J, with 9 bases between the two ends. This CDR3 is 13 amino acids long. CDR3 sequence (DNA): TGTGCCAGCAGTGAGGACATGTCCTACGAGCAGTACTTC. This encodes CASSEDMSYEQYF.

This chain uses TRBV7-3 with TRBJ2-7; 9 bases fit TRBD1. Trimming took 5 bases from V and 1 from J; bases not matched to a gene: 3. Looked up from germline, CDR1 is SGHTA and CDR2 is FQGTGA. There are 14 residues in the CDR3. This CDR3 is CASSEGQGSYEQYF. The CDR3 nucleotides read TGTGCCAGCAGCGAGGGACAGGGATCCTACGAGCAGTACTTC.

Here the CDR3 reads CASSLRQGRGPQHF. CDR3 DNA sequence: TGTGCCAGCAGCTTACGACAGGGGCGCGGGCCCCAGCATTTT. The chain links TRBV7-2 to TRBJ1-5, with 8 bases matching TRBD1. Germline V gives CDR1 SGHTA, CDR2 FQGNSA. The CDR3 extends over 14 amino acids. The trim removed 2 bases at V and 9 bases at J, leaving 6 bases unmatched.

The chain couples TRBV30 to TRBJ1-1; D call uncertain. CDR1 and CDR2 from the germline V gene are GTSNPN and SVGIG (reference sequence). This CDR3 spans 13 amino acids. V was clipped by 0 bases and J by 3 bases, with 8 bases between them. The CDR3 DNA is TGTGCCTGGAGTGTACAGAGGGACACTGAAGCTTTCTTT. This sequence encodes CAWSVQRDTEAFF.

This chain links TRBV28 with TRBJ2-3, with a possible D match to TRBD2 (6 bases). Germline lookup yields CDR1 MDHEN and CDR2 SYDVKM. V lost 6 bases and J 0 bases, leaving 13 bases between the germline ends. CDR3 size: 15 residues. The CDR3: CASSLGGPSTDTQYF. The CDR3 region has the DNA TGTGCCAGCAGCCTGGGGGGACCTAGCACAGATACGCAGTATTTT.

The chain employs TRBV3-1 (or the pseudogene TRBV3-2) and TRBJ2-7; the D is unclear. The CDR3 loop spans 17 amino acids. Germline assignment: CDR1 LGHDT and CDR2 YNNKEL (reference sequence). V was clipped by 1 base and J by 6 bases, with 22 bases between them. The CDR3 protein is CASSQVNEDEARGEQYF. The CDR3 DNA follows: TGTGCCAGCAGCCAAGTTAACGAAGATGAGGCCCGCGGCGAGCAGTACTTC.

V usage is TRBV19 and J usage is TRBJ1-2; 8 positions match TRBD1. CDR1 and CDR2 from the germline V gene are LNHDA and SQIVND (reference sequence). The CDR3 extends over 16 amino acids. Trimming removed 1 base from V and 0 bases from J; junction bases left unmatched: 4. CDR3 sequence reads: CASSIGTGSTNYGYTF. For the CDR3, the DNA is TGTGCCAGTAGTATAGGGACAGGGAGTACTAACTATGGCTACACCTTC. The variable domain in full, completed from reference TRBV19 and TRBJ1-2, reads DGGITQSPKYLFRKEGQNVTLSCEQNLNHDAMYWYRQDPGQGLRLIYYSQIVNDFQKGDIAEGYSVSREKKESFPLTVTSAQKNPTAFYLCASSIGTGSTNYGYTFGSGTRLTVV.

V is TRBV27 and J is TRBJ2-1; the match to TRBD2 covers 13 bases. This CDR3 contains 19 residues. J was trimmed by 0 bases and V by 4 bases; bases with no gene match: 9. Germline CDR1 and CDR2: MNHEY and SMNVEV (reference sequence). CDR3 coding DNA: TGTGCCAGCAGTTGGGGACTAGCGGGGCTAGATTACTCCTACAATGAGCAGTTCTTC. This encodes CASSWGLAGLDYSYNEQFF.

Turning to this clone: The sample has other DNA sequences that encode this CDR3 too. This chain uses TRBV14 with TRBJ2-7; a possible D gene is TRBD1 (5 bases). V lost 4 bases, J lost 0 bases, and 7 bases lay in between. Germline V gene data show CDR1 as SGHDN and CDR2 as FVKESK. This CDR3 contains 13 residues. CDR3 DNA sequence: TGTGCCAGCAGCCCAGACAGCTCCTACGAGCAGTACTTC. The encoded protein is CASSPDSSYEQYF. The entire variable domain, with the rest obtained from reference TRBV14 and TRBJ2-7, is as follows: EAGVTQFPSHSVIEKGQTVTLRCDPISGHDNLYWYRRVMGKEIKFLLHFVKESKQDESGMPNNRFLAERTGGTYSTLKVQPAELEDSGVYFCASSPDSSYEQYFGPGTRLTVT.

This clone was picked up a small number of times. This chain joins TRBV7-8 and TRBJ2-1, with D possibly matching TRBD2 (5 bases). This CDR3 has 15 amino acids. CDR1 is SGHVS and CDR2 is FQNEAQ in the germline V gene. V lost 1 base, J lost 1 base, and 8 bases lay in between. The CDR3 reads CASSLGRGSYNEQFF. The CDR3 DNA reads TGTGCCAGCAGCTTAGGTCGGGGATCCTACAATGAGCAGTTCTTC.

This sequence joins TRBV7-9 and TRBJ1-1; D might be TRBD1 (6 bases). V shed 5 bases and J shed 3 bases, with 16 bases lying between them. This CDR3 is 15 amino acids long. Germline V gene lookup returns CDR1 SEHNR and CDR2 FQNEAQ (reference sequence). This CDR3 is CASSPGQGTYTEAFF. The CDR3 nucleotides read TGTGCCAGCAGCCCAGGGCAGGGGACCTACACTGAAGCTTTCTTT.

The V gene is TRBV19, the J gene TRBJ2-3, with a tentative D call TRBD2 (6 bases). The CDR3 runs to 13 residues. Trimming took off 10 bases at V and 0 bases at J, with 11 bases between the two ends. Germline CDR1 LNHDA, CDR2 SQIVND (reference sequence). CDR3 protein: CATTGTSTDTQYF. The CDR3 coding sequence is TGTGCCACCACCGGGACTAGCACAGATACGCAGTATTTT.

J is TRBJ1-1 and V is TRBV4-2, with D unresolved. V lost 1 base and J lost 2, with 11 bases in between. This CDR3 comprises 15 residues. Looked up from germline, CDR1 is LGHNA and CDR2 is YNFKEQ. CDR3 DNA: TGTGCCAGCAGCCAAGGAACAGTCTCCAACACTGAAGCTTTCTTT. It codes for CASSQGTVSNTEAFF.